Presented here are 6 T cell receptor beta chains from one specimen sequenced in a study of blood T cell repertoires in COVID-19. Some clones are missing from TCRdb's copy, which holds only in-frame ones; the method was immunoSEQ multiplex PCR. This sample has 150,000 to 200,000 clones, with roughly 88% found just once. The sequenced sample consisted of peripheral blood. The receptors were sampled from a woman older than 75 with active or convalescent COVID-19.

This chain joins TRBV7-2 and TRBJ1-2, with 11 bases identical to TRBD1. This CDR3 is built from 13 residues. J was trimmed by 8 bases and V by 6 bases; bases with no gene match: 5. The germline V gene encodes CDR1 SGHTA and CDR2 FQGNSA. The CDR3 sequence is CASRGQGVGGYTF. The CDR3 nucleotides are TGTGCCAGCAGGGGACAGGGGGTAGGGGGCTACACCTTC. Full variable domain (rest looked up from reference TRBV7-2 and TRBJ1-2): GAGVSQSPSNKVTEKGKDVELRCDPISGHTALYWYRQSLGQGLEFLIYFQGNSAPDKSGLPSDRFSAERTGGSVSTLTIQRTQQEDSAVYLCASRGQGVGGYTFGSGTRLTVV.

In the case of this clone: Other nucleotide sequences in the sample specify the same CDR3. The chain couples TRBV7-2 to TRBJ1-1; possibly TRBD1 for D (5 bases). Germline V gene sequence: CDR1 SGHTA, CDR2 FQGNSA. The CDR3 covers 13 residues. The V end was cut by 2 bases, the J end by 1 base, with 5 bases between. CDR3 loop: CASSLQGNTEAFF. CDR3 coding DNA: TGTGCCAGCAGCTTACAGGGGAACACTGAAGCTTTCTTT.

The rearrangement links TRBV24-1 to TRBJ2-5; 9 nucleotides align to TRBD1. Germline V CDR1 and CDR2: KGHDR, SFDVKD. This CDR3 spans 15 amino acids. With V trimmed by 3 bases and J by 7 bases, 8 bases remained unmatched. The CDR3 sequence: CATSDGGQGQGTQYF. The DNA of the CDR3 is TGTGCCACCAGTGATGGGGGACAGGGCCAGGGGACCCAGTACTTC.

The rearrangement uses TRBV2 and TRBJ1-3, with a possible D match to TRBD1 (6 bases). V was trimmed by 1 base and J by 6 bases, leaving 13 bases between them. This CDR3 is 15 amino acids long. Per the germline V gene, CDR1 is SNHLY and CDR2 is FYNNEI. CDR3 in amino acids: CASSEDRAIQNTIYF. In nucleotides, the CDR3 is TGTGCCAGCAGTGAAGACAGGGCTATTCAAAACACCATATATTTT. The variable domain in full, with the rest retrieved from reference TRBV2 and TRBJ1-3, is EPEVTQTPSHQVTQMGQEVILRCVPISNHLYFYWYRQILGQKVEFLVSFYNNEISEKSEIFDDQFSVERPDGSNFTLKIRSTKLEDSAMYFCASSEDRAIQNTIYFGEGSWLTVV.

This clone was picked up one time. The chain links TRBV3-1 (or the pseudogene TRBV3-2) to TRBJ2-3; TRBD2 aligns across 7 bases. Germline V gene data show CDR1 as LGHDT and CDR2 as YNNKEL (reference sequence). Trimming cost V 3 bases and J 0 bases; bases outside gene matches: 3. The CDR3 contains 15 residues. CDR3 in amino acids: CASSQRGTSTDTQYF. CDR3 DNA: TGTGCCAGCAGCCAGCGGGGGACGAGCACAGATACGCAGTATTTT.

The rearrangement joins TRBV7-9 to TRBJ1-4; TRBD1 agrees at 7 bases. V was clipped by 3 bases and J by 6 bases; unmatched bases: 10. There are 16 residues in the CDR3. CDR1 and CDR2 from the germline V gene are SEHNR and FQNEAQ (reference sequence). CDR3 DNA sequence: TGTGCCAGCAGCTTTGACAGGGTGGTACGACATGAAAAACTGTTTTTT. Amino acid sequence: CASSFDRVVRHEKLFF. Full variable domain (remainder filled in from reference TRBV7-9 and TRBJ1-4): DTGVSQNPRHKITKRGQNVTFRCDPISEHNRLYWYRQTLGQGPEFLTYFQNEAQLEKSRLLSDRFSAERPKGSFSTLEIQRTEQGDSAMYLCASSFDRVVRHEKLFFGSGTQLSVL.